One sample yielded the 25 T cell receptor beta chains listed below, sequenced in a study of cytomegalovirus exposure and HLA in healthy donors. The PCR ran on 60 Vbeta and 13 Jbeta primers. The assay was immunoSEQ multiplex PCR, and TCRdb's table has in-frame clones only and misses some. The sample lists some 150,000 clones, roughly 79% seen once, with 1.2% to 1.5% in the top ten. Input material: PBMCs. The receptors were sampled from a man aged 25-45 years in good health and CMV-seropositive.

This chain connects TRBV6-5 to TRBJ1-2, with 7 positions matching TRBD1. From germline, CDR1 is MNHEY and CDR2 SVGAGI. V trimming: 6 bases; J trimming: 0 bases; junction bases outside the gene matches: 7. This CDR3 has 15 residues. The CDR3 sequence: CASRPDRAANYGYTF. The CDR3 DNA reads as TGTGCCAGCAGACCTGACAGGGCGGCTAACTATGGCTACACCTTC.

This rearrangement joins TRBV2 to TRBJ2-7, with D possibly being TRBD1 (5 bases). The length of the CDR3 is 13 residues. Germline V gene data show CDR1 as SNHLY and CDR2 as FYNNEI. V was clipped by 7 bases and J by 2 bases, with 12 bases between them. CDR3 residues: CASIKGDTYEQYF. The DNA of the CDR3 is TGTGCCAGCATAAAAGGGGATACCTACGAGCAGTACTTC.

This clone was seen more than once but under ten times. The chain links TRBV28 to TRBJ1-1; no firm D call. Germline V gives CDR1 MDHEN, CDR2 SYDVKM. V was cut by 7 bases and J by 5 bases, with 11 bases left in between. The CDR3 is made up of 12 amino acids. The CDR3 loop reads CASKTVRTEAFF. In DNA form, the CDR3 reads TGTGCCAGCAAAACCGTTCGGACTGAAGCTTTCTTT.

Comment on this clone: The junction differs from germline at one of its ends, possibly a read error. The chain has TRBV7-9 and TRBJ2-7; 8 bases fit TRBD1. The germline V gene has CDR1 SEHNR and CDR2 FQNEAQ (reference sequence). This CDR3 has 15 amino acids. The CDR3 sequence is CSSSRPGTGSYEQYF. The CDR3 nucleotides read TGTTCCAGCAGCCGTCCCGGGACAGGTTCCTACGAGCAGTACTTC.

The chain employs TRBV14 and TRBJ2-7; 8 positions match TRBD2. After removal of 1 base from V and 0 bases from J, the junction contained 5 bases not matched to a gene. This CDR3 contains 16 residues. CDR1 is SGHDN, CDR2 FVKESK, per germline. The DNA of the CDR3 is TGTGCCAGCAGCCAAGTGAGCGGGAGTAGCTCCTACGAGCAGTACTTC. It translates to CASSQVSGSSSYEQYF. Variable domain in full (rest from reference TRBV14 and TRBJ2-7): EAGVTQFPSHSVIEKGQTVTLRCDPISGHDNLYWYRRVMGKEIKFLLHFVKESKQDESGMPNNRFLAERTGGTYSTLKVQPAELEDSGVYFCASSQVSGSSSYEQYFGPGTRLTVT.

This chain links TRBV5-1 with TRBJ1-2, with 7 positions matching TRBD1. J lost 6 bases, V lost 4 bases, and 6 bases had no gene match. The CDR3 consists of 13 residues. Germline assignment: CDR1 SGHRS and CDR2 YFSETQ. The CDR3 sequence is CASSPRGGDGYTF. The CDR3 region has the DNA TGCGCCAGCAGCCCTCGAGGGGGCGATGGCTACACCTTC.

This clone has just a few counts. This rearrangement joins TRBV28 to TRBJ1-2; D ambiguous. This CDR3 spans 14 amino acids. Germline V CDR1 and CDR2: MDHEN, SYDVKM. Deletions cut 6 bases from V and 0 bases from J, with 11 bases between. This chain's CDR3 is CASSRGLANYGYTF. CDR3 DNA sequence: TGTGCCAGCAGCAGAGGACTAGCTAACTATGGCTACACCTTC.

The chain combines TRBV6-5 with TRBJ1-6; D ambiguous. The CDR3 loop spans 16 amino acids. CDR1 and CDR2 from the germline V gene are MNHEY and SVGAGI. V lost 0 bases and J lost 4, with 10 bases in between. CDR3 amino acids: CASSYSFVGYNSPLHF. The CDR3, as DNA: TGTGCCAGCAGTTACTCCTTCGTCGGGTATAATTCACCCCTCCACTTT.

The rearrangement joins TRBV28 to TRBJ2-7; maybe TRBD2 (6 bases). The CDR3 consists of 15 residues. Germline CDR1 MDHEN, CDR2 SYDVKM. V gave up 4 bases and J gave up 0 bases, with 13 bases separating them. CDR3 sequence: CASSSGGATSYEQYF. CDR3 DNA sequence: TGTGCCAGCAGTTCCGGGGGAGCCACCTCCTACGAGCAGTACTTC.

The rearrangement joins TRBV5-4 to TRBJ1-2; the D is unclear. This CDR3 is built from 14 residues. The germline V gene encodes CDR1 SGHNT and CDR2 YYREEE (reference sequence). Trimming cost V 2 bases and J 0 bases, with 8 bases left between them. The CDR3 coding sequence is TGTGCCAGCAGCTTCGACACCTCTAACTATGGCTACACCTTC. Protein sequence: CASSFDTSNYGYTF.

V gene TRBV5-4 combines with J gene TRBJ2-1; 7 nucleotides match TRBD2. J gave up 6 bases and V 0 bases, and 3 bases lay outside the gene matches. Germline values: CDR1 SGHNT, CDR2 YYREEE (reference sequence). The CDR3 consists of 14 residues. CDR3: CASSLGGRTNEQFF. The CDR3 coding sequence is TGTGCCAGCAGCTTGGGCGGGAGAACCAATGAGCAGTTCTTC.

This chain links TRBV6-1 with TRBJ2-3; tentative D call: TRBD1 (5 bases). The germline CDR1 and CDR2 sequences are MNHNS and SASEGT. V lost 2 bases to trimming and J lost 0 bases, with 18 bases between them. CDR3 length: 18 amino acids. The CDR3 sequence: CASSERGIGRPSTDTQYF. CDR3 sequence (DNA): TGTGCCAGCAGTGAAAGGGGAATTGGGCGGCCCAGCACAGATACGCAGTATTTT.

The rearrangement uses TRBV5-6 and TRBJ2-3; D call uncertain. CDR1 and CDR2 (germline): SGHDT, YYEEEE. The germline V and J ends were trimmed by 4 bases and 1 base, with 7 bases remaining between them. The CDR3 length is 13 residues. The CDR3: CASSPTGTDTQYF. The DNA of the CDR3 is TGTGCCAGCAGCCCCACGGGCACAGATACGCAGTATTTT.

V is TRBV11-3 and J is TRBJ1-1; 8 bases are shared with TRBD1. The germline CDR1 and CDR2 sequences are SGHNT and YENEEA. The CDR3 is made up of 13 amino acids. The junction had 4 bases not matched to a gene; V was cut back by 3 bases and J by 7 bases. Here the CDR3 reads CASSFWTGIEAFF. CDR3 in DNA: TGTGCCAGCAGCTTTTGGACAGGGATTGAAGCTTTCTTT.

The CDR3 reads CASSDSQKRGYTF. DNA for the CDR3: TGTGCCAGCAGTGACAGCCAAAAGAGGGGCTACACCTTC. The V gene is TRBV28, the J gene TRBJ1-2; tentative D call: TRBD1 (5 bases). CDR1 and CDR2 from the germline V gene are MDHEN and SYDVKM. V was pared by 5 bases and J by 8 bases, with 15 bases between. There are 13 residues in the CDR3.

The chain is built from TRBV10-3 and TRBJ2-7, with 7 nucleotides matching TRBD1. The V gene end was trimmed by 0 bases and the J gene end by 8 bases; junction bases not matched to a gene: 10. Per germline, CDR1 ENHRY and CDR2 SYGVKD. The length of the CDR3 is 15 residues. CDR3 loop: CAISESETGYFKQYF. As DNA, the CDR3 is TGTGCCATCAGTGAGTCCGAGACAGGGTACTTCAAGCAGTACTTC.

V usage is TRBV6-5 and J usage is TRBJ2-2; D uncertain. This CDR3 has 15 residues. V shed 6 bases and J shed 5 bases, with 16 bases lying between them. The germline gives CDR1 MNHEY, CDR2 SVGAGI. The DNA for the CDR3 is TGTGCCAGCAGCATTACAATACACAGTACCGGGGAGCTGTTTTTT. It encodes CASSITIHSTGELFF.

The chain carries TRBV27 and TRBJ1-6; 7 positions agree with TRBD1. After removal of 5 bases from V and 0 bases from J, the junction contained 10 bases not matched to a gene. CDR3 length equals 18 residues. Germline values: CDR1 MNHEY, CDR2 SMNVEV (reference sequence). CDR3 in DNA: TGTGCCAGCAGTATCCGGGACAGAAGAGTCTCCTATAATTCACCCCTCCACTTT. Encoded protein: CASSIRDRRVSYNSPLHF.

J is TRBJ2-3 and V is TRBV4-2; D unclear. Trimming pared 1 base from V and 10 bases from J, leaving 15 bases between. Germline V gives CDR1 LGHNA, CDR2 YNFKEQ. The CDR3 totals 14 residues. This CDR3 is CASSQGVAAPPQYF. CDR3 DNA sequence: TGTGCCAGCAGCCAAGGGGTGGCGGCGCCTCCGCAGTATTTT.

The table lists this clone with a few counts. The gene calls are TRBV5-1 and TRBJ1-1, with unresolved D. This CDR3 region has 13 residues. V lost 9 bases and J lost 3, with 15 bases in between. Germline CDR1 reads SGHRS; CDR2 reads YFSETQ. CDR3 residues: CATSTEVHTEAFF. CDR3 sequence (DNA): TGCGCCACCTCAACAGAAGTTCACACTGAAGCTTTCTTT.

The chain uses TRBV15 and TRBJ2-1; 8 bases fit TRBD1. Germline assignment: CDR1 LNHNV and CDR2 YYDKDF (reference sequence). CDR3 length: 16 residues. Trimming at V came to 0 bases and at J to 2 bases, leaving 3 bases not matched to a gene. DNA of the CDR3: TGTGCCACCAGCAGAGATCAGGACAGGGCCTACAATGAGCAGTTCTTC. Translating gives CATSRDQDRAYNEQFF.

V and J are TRBV28 and TRBJ2-3, with 11 nucleotides matching TRBD2. The CDR3 contains 18 residues. With V trimmed by 4 bases and J by 4 bases, 13 bases remained unmatched. Germline CDR1 MDHEN, CDR2 SYDVKM. CDR3 residues: CASSSFSIAGGRADTQYF. The DNA of the CDR3 is TGTGCCAGCAGTTCATTTTCCATAGCGGGAGGGCGGGCAGATACGCAGTATTTT.

The V call is TRBV28, the J call TRBJ2-7; D might be TRBD1 (7 bases). The CDR3 has 15 amino acids. Trimming took off 3 bases at V and 6 bases at J, with 18 bases between the two ends. Looked up from germline, CDR1 is MDHEN and CDR2 is SYDVKM. Here the CDR3 DNA reads TGTGCCAGCAGTTTTGGAGGGGGCGCTTCGGGCGAGCAGTACTTC. Its translation is CASSFGGGASGEQYF. Combining the CDR3 with reference TRBV28 and TRBJ2-7 gives the whole variable domain DVKVTQSSRYLVKRTGEKVFLECVQDMDHENMFWYRQDPGLGLRLIYFSYDVKMKEKGDIPEGYSVSREKKERFSLILESASTNQTSMYLCASSFGGGASGEQYFGPGTRLTVT.

J is TRBJ2-2 and V is TRBV18; 12 bases fit TRBD2. This CDR3 is 17 amino acids long. V gave up 3 bases and J gave up 5 bases; unmatched junction bases: 7. Germline assignment: CDR1 KGHSH and CDR2 LQKENI. CDR3 bases: TGTGCCAGCTCACCCCTAGCGGGAGGGCCTCGAACCGGGGAGCTGTTTTTT. Translated: CASSPLAGGPRTGELFF.

This clone was picked up a small number of times. This sequence joins TRBV2 and TRBJ2-7, with D perhaps matching TRBD1 (5 bases). Looked up from germline, CDR1 is SNHLY and CDR2 is FYNNEI. This CDR3 is 12 amino acids long. V gave up 2 bases and J gave up 3 bases, with 5 bases separating them. CDR3 loop: CASSEQGYEQYF. CDR3 nucleotide sequence: TGTGCCAGCAGTGAACAGGGCTACGAGCAGTACTTC.